Described below is a single T cell receptor (beta chain) sequence and its context. The antigen remains undetermined. The sample originates from a study of response to subunit inactivated influenza vaccine. Study results and limitations: It was the authors' suggestion that each seasonal influenza vaccination recruits few new T cells.

The germline V gene has CDR1 SGHRS and CDR2 YFSETQ. CDR3 size: 15 residues. V gave up 6 bases and J gave up 5 bases; unmatched junction bases: 11. MiXCR was run by TCRdb on the RT-PCR reads, yielding one entry per CDR3 protein. The table lists 400,000 to 650,000 distinct CDR3 sequences, less than 7.5% of them singletons. This TCR derives from a man in his fifties or sixties who received an inactivated influenza vaccine. V gene TRBV5-1 combines with J gene TRBJ2-5; TRBD1 agrees at 9 bases. This material consisted of PBMCs from blood, taken less than 30 months after vaccination. In DNA form, the CDR3 reads TGCGCCAGCACCCCGAGTGGACAGGGGTCGGAGACCCAGTACTTC. Translation gives CASTPSGQGSETQYF. Supplemented by reference TRBV5-1 and TRBJ2-5, the full variable domain reads KAGVTQTPRYLIKTRGQQVTLSCSPISGHRSVSWYQQTPGQGLQFLFEYFSETQRNKGNFPGRFSGRQFSNSRSEMNVSTLELGDSALYLCASTPSGQGSETQYFGPGTRLLVL.